One sample yielded the 24 T cell receptor beta chains listed below, sequenced in a study of T cell responses to AZD1222 COVID-19 vaccine. Clones were read by immunoSEQ multiplex PCR, and TCRdb kept only the in-frame ones, dropping some. Among 180,000 or so clones listed, 92% were seen once. This sample comprised peripheral blood, obtained 28 days after the second AZD1222 dose. These receptors all stem from an adult who received the AZD1222 COVID-19 vaccine.

This rearrangement joins TRBV4-1 to TRBJ2-1; no reliable D call. CDR1 and CDR2 from the germline V gene are MGHRA and YSYEKL. V was clipped by 5 bases and J by 5 bases, with 4 bases between them. This CDR3 has 11 residues. Written as DNA, the CDR3 is TGCGCCAGCAGCAGAAACAATGAGCAGTTCTTC. Translating it yields CASSRNNEQFF.

The chain is built from TRBV5-6 and TRBJ2-7; possibly TRBD1 or TRBD2 for D (5 bases each). This CDR3 region has 13 residues. Between the trimmed V and J ends, which lost 4 bases and 4 bases, there was a span of 12 bases. CDR1 and CDR2 (germline): SGHDT, YYEEEE. Written as DNA, the CDR3 is TGTGCCAGCAGCCCGAGGGGTTTTTACGAGCAGTACTTC. Its protein is CASSPRGFYEQYF.

This clone is a singleton in its sample. The chain has TRBV9 and TRBJ1-6; maybe TRBD1 (5 bases). V was cut by 0 bases and J by 5 bases, with 9 bases left in between. The CDR3 totals 15 residues. The germline CDR1 and CDR2 sequences are SGDLS and YYNGEE. The CDR3 DNA reads as TGTGCCAGCAGCGTAGCTTCGGGGGATAATTCACCCCTCCACTTT. Its protein product is CASSVASGDNSPLHF.

V gene TRBV7-9 combines with J gene TRBJ1-3, with TRBD1 matching over 10 bases. Germline CDR1 and CDR2: SEHNR and FQNEAQ (reference sequence). J lost 4 bases, V lost 5 bases, and 5 bases had no gene match. The CDR3 totals 15 residues. CDR3 DNA sequence: TGTGCCAGCAGCCGGGACAGGGGTACGGGAAACACCATATATTTT. This gives the protein CASSRDRGTGNTIYF.

The sample holds a few counts of this clone. The chain uses TRBV7-9 and TRBJ2-7; TRBD1 matches at 7 bases. The length of the CDR3 is 11 residues. CDR1 SEHNR and CDR2 FQNEAQ come from the germline V gene (reference sequence). With V trimmed by 5 bases and J by 9 bases, 4 bases remained unmatched. CDR3 sequence reads: CASSHDRVQYF. The CDR3 bases are TGTGCCAGCAGCCACGACAGGGTGCAGTACTTC.

This chain connects TRBV4-3 to TRBJ1-1, with D uncertain. The CDR3 loop spans 15 amino acids. Germline V lookup: CDR1 LGHNA, CDR2 YSLEER. Deletions cut 0 bases from V and 4 bases from J, with 12 bases between. The CDR3 loop is CASSQDAGVGTEAFF. CDR3 in DNA: TGCGCCAGCAGCCAAGACGCTGGGGTGGGCACTGAAGCTTTCTTT.

V and J are TRBV5-1 and TRBJ2-1; D is uncertain. This CDR3 has 12 residues. Deletions cut 5 bases from V and 10 bases from J, with 13 bases between. Germline V CDR1 and CDR2: SGHRS, YFSETQ. This chain's CDR3 is CASSPPSEEQFF. CDR3 coding DNA: TGCGCCAGCAGTCCCCCCTCGGAAGAGCAGTTCTTC.

The J gene is TRBJ1-4, the V gene TRBV5-1, with 7 bases identical to TRBD1. The V segment lost 1 base and the J segment 5 bases; nucleotides outside the gene matches: 2. The CDR3 covers 14 residues. In germline, CDR1 is SGHRS, CDR2 YFSETQ. For the CDR3, the DNA is TGCGCCAGCAGCTTGACAGGGGTAAATGAAAAACTGTTTTTT. This encodes CASSLTGVNEKLFF.

This chain connects TRBV11-2 to TRBJ1-1, with D perhaps TRBD1 (5 bases). Trimming shortened V by 3 bases and J by 4 bases, and 15 bases separated the two germline ends. Germline values: CDR1 SGHAT, CDR2 FQNNGV. The CDR3 extends over 15 amino acids. CDR3 in amino acids: CASSLGQVKTTEAFF. CDR3 sequence (DNA): TGTGCCAGCAGCTTGGGGCAGGTCAAAACCACTGAAGCTTTCTTT. Variable domain in full (rest from reference TRBV11-2 and TRBJ1-1): EAGVAQSPRYKIIEKRQSVAFWCNPISGHATLYWYQQILGQGPKLLIQFQNNGVVDDSQLPKDRFSAERLKGVDSTLKIQPAKLEDSAVYLCASSLGQVKTTEAFFGQGTRLTVV.

This sequence joins TRBV2 and TRBJ1-6; tentatively, D is TRBD1 (6 bases). V was trimmed by 6 bases and J by 8 bases, leaving 11 bases between them. Looked up from germline, CDR1 is SNHLY and CDR2 is FYNNEI. This CDR3 region has 13 residues. CDR3 sequence reads: CASSADRHSPLHF. The CDR3 coding sequence is TGTGCCAGCAGCGCCGACAGGCATTCACCCCTCCACTTT. The full variable domain, its missing parts supplied by reference TRBV2 and TRBJ1-6, is EPEVTQTPSHQVTQMGQEVILRCVPISNHLYFYWYRQILGQKVEFLVSFYNNEISEKSEIFDDQFSVERPDGSNFTLKIRSTKLEDSAMYFCASSADRHSPLHFGNGTRLTVT.

The chain links TRBV19 to TRBJ1-6; D is possibly TRBD1 (5 bases). The CDR3 is made up of 14 amino acids. The germline CDR1 and CDR2 sequences are LNHDA and SQIVND (reference sequence). Trimming took off 5 bases at V and 4 bases at J, with 9 bases between the two ends. CDR3 bases: TGTGCCAGTAGTGCCCAGGGTTATAATTCACCCCTCCACTTT. Its translation is CASSAQGYNSPLHF.

The chain combines TRBV10-3 with TRBJ2-1; no reliable D call. CDR3 length: 12 residues. Trimming stripped 2 bases from V and 10 bases from J, with 9 bases between. The germline CDR1 and CDR2 sequences are ENHRY and SYGVKD. CDR3: CAISELPPEQFF. The CDR3, as DNA: TGTGCCATCAGTGAGCTACCACCCGAGCAGTTCTTC.

This clone appeared a single time. This sequence joins TRBV5-5 and TRBJ1-1, with a tentative D call TRBD1 (6 bases). The germline V and J ends were trimmed by 1 base and 2 bases, with 18 bases remaining between them. There are 17 residues in the CDR3. The germline CDR1 and CDR2 sequences are SGHKS and YYEKEE (reference sequence). CDR3 sequence: CASSLSPVGTQNTEAFF. In DNA, the CDR3 is TGTGCCAGCAGCTTGTCTCCGGTCGGGACACAAAACACTGAAGCTTTCTTT.

This chain links TRBV24-1 with TRBJ2-3; the D gene is possibly TRBD1 (6 bases). Germline values: CDR1 KGHDR, CDR2 SFDVKD. The CDR3 spans 14 residues. V was cut by 4 bases and J by 5 bases, with 12 bases left in between. The CDR3 coding sequence is TGTGCCACCAGTGACCCAGGGGCGGTAGATACGCAGTATTTT. Translation gives CATSDPGAVDTQYF.

The V and J genes are TRBV18 and TRBJ2-7; tentative D call: TRBD1 (5 bases). Germline lookup yields CDR1 KGHSH and CDR2 LQKENI. CDR3 size: 16 residues. The V end lost 2 bases, the J end lost 0 bases, and 14 bases lay between the germline ends. CDR3: CASSPSMRQNSYEQYF. The CDR3 DNA sequence: TGTGCCAGCTCACCATCGATGAGACAGAACTCCTACGAGCAGTACTTC.

The genes are TRBV4-3 and TRBJ1-1; D is ambiguous. The CDR3 totals 15 residues. V was clipped by 0 bases and J by 8 bases, with 16 bases between them. Germline assignment: CDR1 LGHNA and CDR2 YSLEER. CDR3 sequence (DNA): TGCGCCAGCAGCCAAGATAGAGGGTCGGGGAGCGAAGCTTTCTTT. This encodes CASSQDRGSGSEAFF.

This chain joins TRBV6-2 or TRBV6-3 and TRBJ2-5; D unresolved. Germline CDR1 reads MNHEY; CDR2 reads SVGEGT. V was trimmed by 5 bases and J by 4 bases, leaving 5 bases between them. This CDR3 has 11 residues. DNA of the CDR3: TGTGCCAGCAGTCCCTCAGAGACCCAGTACTTC. The encoded protein is CASSPSETQYF.

The chain uses TRBV19 and TRBJ2-1, with 7 positions matching TRBD2. V trimming: 6 bases; J trimming: 10 bases; junction bases outside the gene matches: 9. The CDR3 spans 13 residues. Germline CDR1 is LNHDA and CDR2 is SQIVND (reference sequence). This CDR3 is CASRAGGGREQFF. The CDR3 DNA reads TGTGCCAGTAGGGCTGGCGGGGGAAGGGAGCAGTTCTTC.

The chain uses TRBV28 and TRBJ1-2; possible D gene TRBD1, 5 bases. The CDR3 is 16 residues long. Germline V gene sequence: CDR1 MDHEN, CDR2 SYDVKM. V shed 5 bases and J shed 4 bases, with 20 bases lying between them. The CDR3 reads CASSGGDPLAGYGYTF. The CDR3 bases are TGTGCCAGCAGTGGGGGAGACCCCCTTGCAGGCTATGGCTACACCTTC.

V usage is TRBV7-9 and J usage is TRBJ1-5; D remains ambiguous. Germline-derived CDR1 and CDR2 are SEHNR and FQNEAQ (reference sequence). Trimming took off 5 bases at V and 4 bases at J, with 12 bases between the two ends. This CDR3 has 14 amino acids. In DNA, the CDR3 is TGTGCCAGCAGCCCAACGGGTGGGAATCAGCCCCAGCATTTT. This codes for CASSPTGGNQPQHF.

Notes on this clone: Other DNA sequences from this sample encode an identical CDR3 as well. The chain combines TRBV11-2 with TRBJ2-7; a weak D match, TRBD2 (6 bases). Germline V gene lookup returns CDR1 SGHAT and CDR2 FQNNGV. CDR3 size: 14 residues. The V and J ends lost 1 base and 1 base respectively, with 8 bases between them. Written as DNA, the CDR3 is TGTGCCAGCAGCTTAGTGGCGGGATCCTACGAGCAGTACTTC. Amino acids: CASSLVAGSYEQYF.

The V gene is TRBV30, the J gene TRBJ1-1; the match to TRBD1 covers 8 bases. V shed 0 bases, J shed 1 base, and the junction held 1 base outside the gene matches. Germline V CDR1 and CDR2: GTSNPN, SVGIG (reference sequence). The CDR3 has 14 residues. DNA for the CDR3: TGTGCCTGGAGTGTGGGGACAGGGAACACTGAAGCTTTCTTT. It encodes CAWSVGTGNTEAFF.

This rearrangement joins TRBV6-6 to TRBJ1-5; no clear D gene. V dropped 6 bases and J dropped 0 bases, with 9 bases sitting between them. This CDR3 is built from 14 residues. The germline CDR1 and CDR2 sequences are MNHNY and SVGAGI (reference sequence). CDR3 sequence: CASSLQNSNQPQHF. CDR3 coding DNA: TGTGCCAGCAGCCTACAGAATAGCAATCAGCCCCAGCATTTT.

The genes are TRBV4-1 and TRBJ1-5, with D maybe TRBD1 (5 bases). CDR3 length: 16 amino acids. Germline values: CDR1 MGHRA, CDR2 YSYEKL. With 5 bases removed from V and 6 bases from J, the gap between germline ends came to 20 bases. The CDR3 spells CASSSTGAGLSQPQHF. Here the CDR3 DNA reads TGCGCCAGCAGCTCGACTGGGGCAGGCCTCAGTCAGCCCCAGCATTTT.